This TCR beta chain was identified in a study of PD-1 blockade in mismatch repair-deficient tumors. The sample holds a few counts of this clone. The ends were cut back, 0 bases at V and 4 bases at J, with 8 bases in the middle. This CDR3 is built from 13 residues. Germline V gene sequence: CDR1 SGDLS, CDR2 YYNGEE. The TCR-sequenced patients were a few responders to pembrolizumab. Repertoires were generated with immunoSEQ multiplex PCR, while TCRdb's copy carries only in-frame clones and drops some. The repertoire has approximately 100,000 clones, 70% to 85% of them found once; the top ten carry around 6.5%.

The receptor was derived from an adult with mismatch repair-deficient cancer. The specimen was peripheral blood, collected roughly eight months after starting pembrolizumab. This chain joins TRBV9 and TRBJ2-7; D is unresolved. In nucleotides, the CDR3 is TGTGCCAGCAGCGTAGGCCTAACATACGAGCAGTACTTC. This gives the protein CASSVGLTYEQYF. The variable domain in full, completed from reference TRBV9 and TRBJ2-7, reads DSGVTQTPKHLITATGQRVTLRCSPRSGDLSVYWYQQSLDQGLQFLIQYYNGEERAKGNILERFSAQQFPDLHSELNLSSLELGDSALYFCASSVGLTYEQYFGPGTRLTVT.